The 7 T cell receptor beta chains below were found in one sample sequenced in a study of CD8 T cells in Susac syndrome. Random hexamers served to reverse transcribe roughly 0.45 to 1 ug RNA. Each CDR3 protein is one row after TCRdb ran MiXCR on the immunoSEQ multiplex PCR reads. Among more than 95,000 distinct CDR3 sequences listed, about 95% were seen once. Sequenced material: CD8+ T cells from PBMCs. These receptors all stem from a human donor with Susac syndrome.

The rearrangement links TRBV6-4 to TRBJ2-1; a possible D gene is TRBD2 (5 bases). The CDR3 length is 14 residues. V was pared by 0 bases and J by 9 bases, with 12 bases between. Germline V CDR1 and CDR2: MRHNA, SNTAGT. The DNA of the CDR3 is TGTGCCAGCAGTGACTCCTCCGGTCGGGGTGAGCAGTTCTTC. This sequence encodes CASSDSSGRGEQFF.

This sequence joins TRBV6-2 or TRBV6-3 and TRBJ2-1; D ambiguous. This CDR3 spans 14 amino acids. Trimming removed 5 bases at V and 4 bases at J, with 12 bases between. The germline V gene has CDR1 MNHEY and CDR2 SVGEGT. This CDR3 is CASSLGEPYNEQFF. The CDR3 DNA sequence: TGTGCCAGCAGTCTGGGCGAGCCGTACAATGAGCAGTTCTTC.

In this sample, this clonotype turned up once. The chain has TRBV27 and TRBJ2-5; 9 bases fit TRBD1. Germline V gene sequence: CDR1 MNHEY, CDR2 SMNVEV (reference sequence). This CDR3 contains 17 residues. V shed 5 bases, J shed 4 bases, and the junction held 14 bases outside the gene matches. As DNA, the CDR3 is TGTGCCAGCAGTCTTAATGCCGGGACAGGGTCGTCAGAGACCCAGTACTTC. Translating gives CASSLNAGTGSSETQYF.

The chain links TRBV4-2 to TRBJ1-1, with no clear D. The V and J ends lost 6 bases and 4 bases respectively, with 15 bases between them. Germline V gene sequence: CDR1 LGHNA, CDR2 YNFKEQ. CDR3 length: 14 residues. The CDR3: CASRRHYRGTEAFF. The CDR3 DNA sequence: TGTGCCAGCAGACGACATTACCGGGGCACTGAAGCTTTCTTT.

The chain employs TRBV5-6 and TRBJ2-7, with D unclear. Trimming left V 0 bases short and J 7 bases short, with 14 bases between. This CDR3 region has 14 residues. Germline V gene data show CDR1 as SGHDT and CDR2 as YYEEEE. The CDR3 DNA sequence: TGTGCCAGCAGCTTGGAAGGACCCTCCGGGGAGCAGTACTTC. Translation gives CASSLEGPSGEQYF.

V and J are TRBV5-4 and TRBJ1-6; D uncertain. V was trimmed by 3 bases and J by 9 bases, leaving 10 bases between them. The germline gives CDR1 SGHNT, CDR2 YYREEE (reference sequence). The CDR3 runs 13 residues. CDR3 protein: CASSSESGSPLHF. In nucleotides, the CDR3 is TGTGCCAGCAGCTCTGAGTCGGGTTCACCCCTCCACTTT.

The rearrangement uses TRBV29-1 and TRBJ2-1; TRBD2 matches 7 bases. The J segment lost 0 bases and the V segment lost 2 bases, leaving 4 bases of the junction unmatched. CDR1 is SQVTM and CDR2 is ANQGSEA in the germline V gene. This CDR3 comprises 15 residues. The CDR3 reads CSVEFAGVSYNEQFF. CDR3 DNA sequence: TGCAGCGTTGAATTCGCGGGGGTCTCCTACAATGAGCAGTTCTTC.